This is a list of T cell receptor beta chains from one sample in a study of vaccination and CD4 T cells after COVID-19. These receptors have no identified antigens. Each CDR3 protein is one row after TCRdb ran MiXCR on the PCR reads. The data contain about 20,000 distinct CDR3 sequences, less than 55% of them singletons. The material was CD4+ T cells from blood, cultured in vitro, obtained after SARS-CoV-2 vaccination. These receptors were obtained from a human donor who had recovered from COVID-19. CDR3s include the opening cysteine and the closing phenylalanine or tryptophan. A D gene is named only where the DNA matches it firmly. The listing skips clone size in some rows; elsewhere it reads once, few, many or a size class.

d_call clone_size j_call v_call cdr3_aa cdr3_nt
. few TRBJ2-7 TRBV19 CASKDRSTGEQYF TGTGCCAGTAAGGATAGGTCTACGGGAGAGCAGTACTTC
TRBD1 . TRBJ1-2 TRBV20-1 CSIAGQGGGYTF TGCAGTATAGCGGGACAGGGTGGCGGCTACACCTTC
TRBD1 . TRBJ2-5 TRBV6-1 CASIKTGGSGTQYF TGTGCCAGCATTAAGACAGGGGGCAGCGGGACCCAGTACTTC
. . TRBJ2-7 TRBV6-2/TRBV6-3 CASSYSNEVYEQYF TGTGCCAGCAGTTACTCGAATGAGGTTTACGAGCAGTACTTC
TRBD2 few TRBJ2-3 TRBV10-3 CAIREAGGITDTQYF TGTGCCATCAGGGAAGCGGGGGGTATCACAGATACGCAGTATTTT
. . TRBJ2-4 TRBV20-1 CSARDRFRAKNIQYF TGCAGTGCTAGAGATCGATTCCGAGCCAAAAACATTCAGTACTTC
. . TRBJ2-7 TRBV11-2 CASSGLSFHEQYF TGTGCCAGCAGCGGACTGTCCTTTCACGAGCAGTACTTC
. . TRBJ2-1 TRBV7-2 CASSLGSTGRLNEQFF TGTGCCAGCAGCTTAGGATCCACAGGGCGGTTGAATGAGCAGTTCTTC
. few TRBJ2-7 TRBV7-9 CASSFSQGSYEQYF TGTGCCAGCAGCTTCTCACAGGGTTCCTACGAGCAGTACTTC
. once TRBJ1-1 TRBV7-3 CASSLLGGHTEAFF TGTGCCAGCAGCTTACTCGGGGGCCACACTGAAGCTTTCTTT
TRBD1 . TRBJ1-1 TRBV11-2 CASSPGQGPSEAFF TGTGCCAGCAGCCCGGGACAGGGGCCATCTGAAGCTTTCTTT
TRBD1 few TRBJ1-1 TRBV19 CASTMGQALTAFF TGTGCCAGTACCATGGGACAGGCGTTAACGGCTTTCTTT
. once TRBJ1-2 TRBV7-9 CASSLGTAGVYGYTF TGTGCCAGCAGCTTAGGGACAGCGGGTGTCTATGGCTACACCTTC
. . TRBJ1-1 TRBV7-2 CASSLGARSDTEAFF TGTGCCAGCAGCTTGGGGGCGCGGTCAGACACTGAAGCTTTCTTT
TRBD2 . TRBJ2-1 TRBV11-1 CASSLSSGSHNEQFF TGTGCCAGCAGCTTAAGTAGCGGGAGCCATAATGAGCAGTTCTTC
. . TRBJ1-5 TRBV29-1 CSVGERRQPQHF TGCAGCGTGGGGGAACGGAGACAGCCCCAGCATTTT
TRBD1 few TRBJ1-5 TRBV20-1 CSALGQGSNQPQHF TGCAGTGCCCTGGGACAGGGGAGCAATCAGCCCCAGCATTTT